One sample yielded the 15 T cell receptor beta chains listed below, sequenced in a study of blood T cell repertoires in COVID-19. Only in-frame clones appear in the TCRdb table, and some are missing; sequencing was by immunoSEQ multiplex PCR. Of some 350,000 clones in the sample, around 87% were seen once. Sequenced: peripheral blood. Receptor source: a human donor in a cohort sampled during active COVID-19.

CDR3 residues: CAWSVLSESPLHF. The CDR3 bases are TGTGCCTGGAGTGTACTTTCGGAGTCACCCCTCCACTTT. The chain is built from TRBV30 and TRBJ1-6, with D uncertain. CDR3 length: 13 residues. Trimming stripped 0 bases from V and 10 bases from J, with 10 bases between. CDR1 and CDR2 from the germline V gene are GTSNPN and SVGIG (reference sequence).

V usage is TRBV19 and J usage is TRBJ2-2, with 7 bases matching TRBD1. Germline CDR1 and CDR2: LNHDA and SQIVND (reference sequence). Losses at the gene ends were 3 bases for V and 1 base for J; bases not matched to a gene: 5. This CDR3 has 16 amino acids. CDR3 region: CASSILQGVNTGELFF. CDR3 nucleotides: TGTGCCAGTAGTATCCTGCAGGGGGTGAACACCGGGGAGCTGTTTTTT.

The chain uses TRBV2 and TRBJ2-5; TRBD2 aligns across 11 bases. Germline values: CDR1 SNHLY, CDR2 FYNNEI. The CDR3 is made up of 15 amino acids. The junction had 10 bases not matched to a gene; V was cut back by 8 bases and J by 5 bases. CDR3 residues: CASCPTSGSAETQYF. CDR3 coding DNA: TGTGCCAGCTGTCCCACTAGCGGGAGTGCGGAGACCCAGTACTTC.

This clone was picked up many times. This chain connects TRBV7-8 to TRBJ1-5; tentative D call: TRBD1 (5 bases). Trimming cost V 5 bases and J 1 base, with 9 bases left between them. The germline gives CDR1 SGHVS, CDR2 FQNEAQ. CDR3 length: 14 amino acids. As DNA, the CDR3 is TGTGCCAGCAGCGCCCGACAGAGCAATCAGCCCCAGCATTTT. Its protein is CASSARQSNQPQHF.

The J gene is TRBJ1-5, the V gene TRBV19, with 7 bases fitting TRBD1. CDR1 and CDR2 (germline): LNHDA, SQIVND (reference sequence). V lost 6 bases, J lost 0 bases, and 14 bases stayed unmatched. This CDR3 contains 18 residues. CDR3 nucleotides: TGTGCCAGTAGGATGATCAGGGGGTTCTCATCTAGCAATCAGCCCCAGCATTTT. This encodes CASRMIRGFSSSNQPQHF. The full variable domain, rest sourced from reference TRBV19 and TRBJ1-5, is DGGITQSPKYLFRKEGQNVTLSCEQNLNHDAMYWYRQDPGQGLRLIYYSQIVNDFQKGDIAEGYSVSREKKESFPLTVTSAQKNPTAFYLCASRMIRGFSSSNQPQHFGDGTRLSIL.

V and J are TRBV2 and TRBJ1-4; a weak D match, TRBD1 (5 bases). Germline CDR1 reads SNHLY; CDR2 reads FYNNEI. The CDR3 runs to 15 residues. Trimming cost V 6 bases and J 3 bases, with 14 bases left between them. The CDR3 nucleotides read TGTGCCAGCAGGCAGGGTTATTGGGCTAATGAAAAACTGTTTTTT. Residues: CASRQGYWANEKLFF.

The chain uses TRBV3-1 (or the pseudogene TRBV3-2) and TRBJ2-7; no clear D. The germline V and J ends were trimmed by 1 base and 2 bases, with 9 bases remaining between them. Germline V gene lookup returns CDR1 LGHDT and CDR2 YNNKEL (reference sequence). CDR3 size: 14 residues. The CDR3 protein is CASSQGAQTYEQYF. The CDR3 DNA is TGTGCCAGCAGCCAAGGCGCCCAAACCTACGAGCAGTACTTC.

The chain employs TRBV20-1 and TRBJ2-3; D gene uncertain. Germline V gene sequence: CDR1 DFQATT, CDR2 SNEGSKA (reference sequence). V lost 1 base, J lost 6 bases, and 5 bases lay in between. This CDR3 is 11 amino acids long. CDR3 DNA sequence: TGCAGTGCTAGAGCCGGGGATACGCAGTATTTT. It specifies CSARAGDTQYF.

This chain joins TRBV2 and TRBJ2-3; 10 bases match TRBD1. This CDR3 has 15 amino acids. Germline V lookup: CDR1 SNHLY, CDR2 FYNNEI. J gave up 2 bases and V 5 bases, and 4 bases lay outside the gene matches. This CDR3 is CASSRDRGYTDTQYF. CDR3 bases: TGTGCCAGCAGTCGGGACAGGGGTTACACAGATACGCAGTATTTT.

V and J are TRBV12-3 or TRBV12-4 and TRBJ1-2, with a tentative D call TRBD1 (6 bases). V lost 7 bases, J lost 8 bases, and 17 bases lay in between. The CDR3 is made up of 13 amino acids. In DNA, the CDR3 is TGTGCCAGCAACATGGCAGGGGTAAAAGGCTACACCTTC. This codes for CASNMAGVKGYTF.

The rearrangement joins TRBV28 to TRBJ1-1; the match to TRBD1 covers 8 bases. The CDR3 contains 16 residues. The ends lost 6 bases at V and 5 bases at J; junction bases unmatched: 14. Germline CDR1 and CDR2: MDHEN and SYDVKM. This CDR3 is CASSPGQEGLRTEAFF. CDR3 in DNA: TGTGCCAGCAGCCCGGGACAGGAAGGCTTACGGACTGAAGCTTTCTTT. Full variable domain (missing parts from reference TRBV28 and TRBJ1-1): DVKVTQSSRYLVKRTGEKVFLECVQDMDHENMFWYRQDPGLGLRLIYFSYDVKMKEKGDIPEGYSVSREKKERFSLILESASTNQTSMYLCASSPGQEGLRTEAFFGQGTRLTVV.

The DNA of the CDR3 is TGTGCCAGCAGTGGGTCCGAGGGAGGCACCGGGGAGCTGTTTTTT. This gives the protein CASSGSEGGTGELFF. The chain is built from TRBV2 and TRBJ2-2; D might be TRBD2 (6 bases). This CDR3 has 15 residues. V lost 4 bases and J lost 4, with 13 bases in between. Germline V gene data show CDR1 as SNHLY and CDR2 as FYNNEI.

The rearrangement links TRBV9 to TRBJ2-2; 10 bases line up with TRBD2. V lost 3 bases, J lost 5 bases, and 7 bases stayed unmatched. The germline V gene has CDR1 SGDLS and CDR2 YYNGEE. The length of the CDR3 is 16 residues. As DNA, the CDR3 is TGTGCCAGCAGCGAAACTAGCGGGATAAGGACCGGGGAGCTGTTTTTT. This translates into CASSETSGIRTGELFF.

CDR3 sequence reads: CASTDLAVNTGELFF. CDR3 in DNA: TGTGCCAGCACAGATCTAGCGGTGAACACCGGGGAGCTGTTTTTT. The chain is built from TRBV5-5 and TRBJ2-2; 7 bases align to TRBD2. There are 15 residues in the CDR3. J was trimmed by 1 base and V by 6 bases; bases with no gene match: 6. Germline CDR1 reads SGHKS; CDR2 reads YYEKEE (reference sequence).

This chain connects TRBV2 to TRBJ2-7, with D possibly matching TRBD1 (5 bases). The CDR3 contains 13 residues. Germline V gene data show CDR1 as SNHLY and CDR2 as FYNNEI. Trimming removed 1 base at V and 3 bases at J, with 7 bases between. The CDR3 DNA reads TGTGCCAGCAGTGAAGGACAGAACTACGAGCAGTACTTC. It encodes CASSEGQNYEQYF.